Described below is a single T cell receptor (beta chain) sequence and its context. Produced via immunoSEQ multiplex PCR; TCRdb's table is partial and in-frame only. The profile covers approximately 41,000 clones, with more than 70% appearing a single time and less than 3.5% taken by the ten largest. These data come from a study of T cells in localized non-small cell lung cancer. This TCR was recovered from a female donor of 60 years or more with stage I squamous cell lung carcinoma. This specimen consisted of peripheral blood, obtained before any cancer treatment.

The CDR3: CASSLAPGTGGPGNTIYF. As DNA, the CDR3 is TGCGCCAGCAGCTTGGCCCCGGGGACAGGGGGCCCTGGAAACACCATATATTTT. The chain is built from TRBV5-1 and TRBJ1-3; TRBD1 aligns across 12 bases. The V gene end was trimmed by 0 bases and the J gene end by 2 bases; junction bases not matched to a gene: 6. Germline CDR1 SGHRS, CDR2 YFSETQ. The CDR3 is 18 amino acids.